Listed here are 14 T cell receptor beta chains from one sample, sequenced in a study of identical twins (dated by TCRdb to the mid-2010s). Library preparation used 5' RACE. The data were produced on an Illumina HiSeq 2000. Starting from the raw public reads, TCRdb applied fastp trimming at Q25, assembled clones with MiXCR and retained in-frame beta chains. Each CDR3 protein gets just one entry, which takes the most common genes and DNA from the rows behind it. A total of around 1.7 million distinct CDR3 sequences appear in this sample, about 32% of them only once. Of the sample, around 0.3% is held by the ten largest clones. Sample: cord blood. The receptors come from a newborn girl in good health.

The rearrangement links TRBV5-1 to TRBJ2-6, with D unresolved. Germline assignment: CDR1 SGHRS and CDR2 YFSETQ. The CDR3 is made up of 16 amino acids. V gave up 0 bases and J gave up 1 base, with 8 bases separating them. Here the CDR3 reads CASSLAPVSGANVLTF. In nucleotides, the CDR3 is TGCGCCAGCAGCTTGGCCCCGGTATCTGGGGCCAACGTCCTGACTTTC. Full variable domain (missing parts from reference TRBV5-1 and TRBJ2-6): KAGVTQTPRYLIKTRGQQVTLSCSPISGHRSVSWYQQTPGQGLQFLFEYFSETQRNKGNFPGRFSGRQFSNSRSEMNVSTLELGDSALYLCASSLAPVSGANVLTFGAGSRLTVL.

The V call is TRBV2, the J call TRBJ2-2, with D possibly called TRBD1 or TRBD2 (6 bases each). Germline CDR1 reads SNHLY; CDR2 reads FYNNEI. V was pared by 8 bases and J by 5 bases, with 18 bases between. The CDR3 runs 15 residues. The CDR3 nucleotides are TGTGCCAGCCTCAGAGGGGGGACAATGACCGGGGAGCTGTTTTTT. Amino acid sequence: CASLRGGTMTGELFF.

This clonotype was picked up a small number of times. The genes are TRBV20-1 and TRBJ2-7, with D possibly being TRBD1 or TRBD2 (5 bases each). CDR3 length: 15 residues. Germline V gene sequence: CDR1 DFQATT, CDR2 SNEGSKA (reference sequence). The germline V and J ends were trimmed by 3 bases and 0 bases, with 15 bases remaining between them. Written as DNA, the CDR3 is TGCAGTGCTAGGGGACCGGGTTCTAACTCCTACGAGCAGTACTTC. Translated, it gives CSARGPGSNSYEQYF.

The chain employs TRBV25-1 and TRBJ1-5; D call uncertain. V was cut by 0 bases and J by 1 base, with 7 bases left in between. The CDR3 consists of 15 residues. Germline V gives CDR1 MGHDK, CDR2 SYGVNS. CDR3 loop: CASSEYIDSNQPQHF. The CDR3 DNA sequence: TGTGCCAGCAGTGAATATATAGACAGCAATCAGCCCCAGCATTTT.

The V and J genes are TRBV12-3 or TRBV12-4 and TRBJ2-1; 8 bases fit TRBD2. This CDR3 comprises 15 residues. Unmatched junction bases numbered 9, after V lost 2 bases and J lost 9 bases. DNA for the CDR3: TGTGCCAGCAGTTTACGGTCGGGAGGGCCCCCTGAGCAGTTCTTC. This translates into CASSLRSGGPPEQFF.

The table lists this clonotype with many counts. The chain carries TRBV9 and TRBJ1-2, with TRBD1 matching over 8 bases. CDR3 length equals 15 residues. Germline V CDR1 and CDR2: SGDLS, YYNGEE. J gave up 4 bases and V 5 bases, and 10 bases lay outside the gene matches. CDR3: CASRNLPGGGYGYTF. In DNA form, the CDR3 reads TGTGCCAGCAGGAACCTCCCAGGGGGCGGCTATGGCTACACCTTC.

The V call is TRBV20-1, the J call TRBJ2-1; 7 positions agree with TRBD2. This CDR3 region has 14 residues. Trimming took 5 bases from V and 8 from J; bases not matched to a gene: 12. Germline CDR1 DFQATT, CDR2 SNEGSKA (reference sequence). The CDR3 DNA reads TGCAGTGCTTCCCCGACTAGCAGGTACGATGAGCAGTTCTTC. Amino acid sequence: CSASPTSRYDEQFF.

The J gene is TRBJ2-1, the V gene TRBV20-1, with D possibly being TRBD1 (5 bases). The J call is doubtful: the DNA matches TRBJ2-7 better. Germline assignment: CDR1 DFQATT and CDR2 SNEGSKA (reference sequence). The length of the CDR3 is 14 residues. For the CDR3, the DNA is TGCAGTGCTAGAGCTATACAGGCCTACAATGAGCAGTACTTC. Protein sequence: CSARAIQAYNEQYF.

This clonotype came up a few times. This chain links TRBV20-1 with TRBJ2-7; D is perhaps TRBD1 or TRBD2 (5 bases each). Trimming shortened V by 6 bases and J by 1 base, and 19 bases separated the two germline ends. The germline V gene encodes CDR1 DFQATT and CDR2 SNEGSKA (reference sequence). The CDR3 totals 15 residues. The CDR3 spells CSASRFRDGSYEQYF. In DNA form, the CDR3 reads TGCAGTGCCAGTCGTTTCCGGGACGGGTCCTACGAGCAGTACTTC.

This clonotype was detected a few times. J is TRBJ1-5 and V is TRBV7-9, with D perhaps TRBD1 (6 bases). Trimming took off 2 bases at V and 5 bases at J, with 13 bases between the two ends. The CDR3 is 15 residues long. CDR1 and CDR2 (germline): SEHNR, FQNEAQ (reference sequence). The CDR3 nucleotides read TGTGCCAGCAGCTTAAACGGGGGCAGGGATCAGCCCCAGCATTTT. It codes for CASSLNGGRDQPQHF.

This clonotype was counted between two and nine times. The junction departs from the called germline gene at one end, perhaps through a read error. The chain recombines TRBV27 with TRBJ2-1; D is unclear. In germline, CDR1 is MNHEY, CDR2 SMNVEV (reference sequence). The CDR3 length is 13 residues. The CDR3 is CASGFSMVGEQFF. CDR3 in DNA: TGTGCCAGCGGTTTTTCAATGGTCGGTGAGCAGTTCTTC.

The sample holds many counts of this clonotype. The chain combines TRBV5-1 with TRBJ2-5, with 11 bases that match TRBD2. The CDR3 covers 14 residues. The trim removed 4 bases at V and 5 bases at J, leaving 4 bases unmatched. Germline lookup yields CDR1 SGHRS and CDR2 YFSETQ. This CDR3 is CASSPTSGMETQYF. In DNA form, the CDR3 reads TGCGCCAGCAGCCCGACTAGCGGGATGGAGACCCAGTACTTC.

The chain joins TRBV2 to TRBJ2-5, with 9 bases matching TRBD1. CDR3 length: 12 amino acids. Germline lookup yields CDR1 SNHLY and CDR2 FYNNEI. V shed 7 bases and J 5 bases; nucleotides not matched to a gene: 2. This chain's CDR3 is CASMDRGETQYF. CDR3 DNA sequence: TGTGCCAGCATGGACAGGGGTGAGACCCAGTACTTC. The full variable domain, its missing parts supplied by reference TRBV2 and TRBJ2-5, is EPEVTQTPSHQVTQMGQEVILRCVPISNHLYFYWYRQILGQKVEFLVSFYNNEISEKSEIFDDQFSVERPDGSNFTLKIRSTKLEDSAMYFCASMDRGETQYFGPGTRLLVL.

This clonotype was found many times. The chain recombines TRBV5-1 with TRBJ2-3, with unresolved D. This CDR3 spans 16 amino acids. The germline gives CDR1 SGHRS, CDR2 YFSETQ. Trimming removed 1 base from V and 3 bases from J, with 15 bases in between. CDR3 nucleotide sequence: TGCGCCAGCAGCTTGCAGTTCCTAGGGCGAACAGATACGCAGTATTTT. Translating gives CASSLQFLGRTDTQYF.